The present T cell receptor beta chain was sequenced within a study of blood T cell repertoires in COVID-19 (TCRdb year 2020). At the level of the whole study: Samples from collaborators originated in the United States, Italy and Spain and spanned both the acute and convalescent phases of COVID-19. The material from the prospective study consisted of cDNA or gDNA derived from T cells, B-cell-depleted T cells, or PBMCs. Deeply sampled blood TCRbeta repertoires from subjects exposed to, actively infected with, or recovered from COVID-19 were included in the dataset. The repertoires were released in a freely available public database intended as a resource for research on the immune response to SARS-CoV-2. The samples were drawn from two sources: the first 160 participants of the ongoing ImmuneRACE study, and 1,254 subjects contributed by 6 global collaborators. Sample metadata almost always included a de-identified subject ID, COVID-19 status, age in years and sex. HLA class I and class II types, where available, came from metadata supplied by the sample provider rather than from assay-based typing.

Whole blood was collected in K2EDTA tubes by collaborating institutions according to the institutions' own protocols. For TCRbeta analysis, collaborator samples were shipped as frozen whole blood, as isolated PBMCs, or as DNA extracted from either sample type. Study-wide conclusions, independent of this receptor: How much clinical and demographic metadata was included differed by source and by participant, and the metadata was provided uncurated.

The immunoSEQ Assay, a bias-controlled multiplex PCR, was used to amplify TCRbeta CDR3 regions from genomic DNA. Processing in the source paper ran as follows. The number of nucleated cells in each sample was estimated from the amplification of reference gene primers within the assay. To quantify the absolute abundance of each unique TCRbeta CDR3 rearrangement, sequence reads were collapsed and filtered. For each sample, productive Simpson clonality was calculated as the square root of Simpson's diversity index over productive rearrangements. TCRdb holds this immuneACCESS table with in-frame rearrangements only. Some clones are missing; in checked studies, unresolved V genes explain under half, and the rest has no known cause. The V and J calls and clone size are taken from that table; D and trimming were inferred from the DNA. Recorded for this sample are about 140,000 clones; more than 60% of them occurred a single time. Roughly 9% of the sample is held by the ten biggest clonotypes.

This clone was counted only a few times. Its antigen is not yet known. Per-base quality was not reported, and no clone a single base away is much larger than it. CDR1 and CDR2 are drawn from the germline V gene: MNHEY, SVGAGI. V and J lose 9 bases and 1 base, and a span of 9 bases separates them. The CDR3 holds 13 amino acids from the cysteine to the phenylalanine. The retained sequence is limited to the CDR3, 39 bases, with the frame set at the first base. Sequencing was performed on peripheral blood. The chain is assembled from TRBV6-5 and TRBJ2-2, and possibly TRBD1, on 5 matching bases. This TCR was recovered from a woman aged 45-59 years with active or convalescent COVID-19. The CDR3 has the sequence CASFTGNTGELFF. DNA sequence: TGTGCCAGTTTTACAGGGAACACCGGGGAGCTGTTTTTT.